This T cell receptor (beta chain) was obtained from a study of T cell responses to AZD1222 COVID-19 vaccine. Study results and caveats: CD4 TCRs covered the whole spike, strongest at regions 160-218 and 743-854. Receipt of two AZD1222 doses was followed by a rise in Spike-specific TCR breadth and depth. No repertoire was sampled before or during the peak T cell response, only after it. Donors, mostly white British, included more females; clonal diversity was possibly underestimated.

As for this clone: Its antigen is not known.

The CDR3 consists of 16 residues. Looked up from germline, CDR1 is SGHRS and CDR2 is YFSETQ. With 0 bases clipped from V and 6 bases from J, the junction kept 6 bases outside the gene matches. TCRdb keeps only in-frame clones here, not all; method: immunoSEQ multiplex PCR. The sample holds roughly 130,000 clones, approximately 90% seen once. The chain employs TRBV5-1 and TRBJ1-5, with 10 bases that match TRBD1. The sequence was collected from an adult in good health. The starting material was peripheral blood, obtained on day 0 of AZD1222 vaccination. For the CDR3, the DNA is TGCGCCAGCAGCTTGGGGACAGGGGGAAGGGGTCAGCCCCAGCATTTT. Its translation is CASSLGTGGRGQPQHF.